One sample yielded the 6 T cell receptor beta chains listed below, sequenced in a study of cytomegalovirus exposure and HLA in healthy donors. With 60 Vbeta and 13 Jbeta primers, the PCR was carried out. Here immunoSEQ multiplex PCR was the method, and the copy in TCRdb shows in-frame clones only, minus some. The sample holds 150,000 to 200,000 clones, around 79% seen once. The sequenced sample was PBMCs. These TCRs come from a woman aged 40 to 50 in good health and CMV-seronegative.

This rearrangement joins TRBV18 to TRBJ2-5; no firm D call. V was cut by 6 bases and J by 2 bases, with 7 bases left in between. Germline values: CDR1 KGHSH, CDR2 LQKENI. The CDR3 runs to 12 residues. DNA for the CDR3: TGTGCCAGCTCGCCCCAGCAAGAGACCCAGTACTTC. Amino acid sequence: CASSPQQETQYF.

The chain combines TRBV7-9 with TRBJ2-7, with TRBD2 matching over 9 bases. J gave up 7 bases and V 2 bases, and 6 bases lay outside the gene matches. This CDR3 spans 14 amino acids. Germline assignment: CDR1 SEHNR and CDR2 FQNEAQ (reference sequence). In DNA, the CDR3 is TGTGCCAGCAGCTTAATAGCGGGAGTCGGAGAGCAGTACTTC. It translates to CASSLIAGVGEQYF.

The rearrangement uses TRBV5-4 and TRBJ1-1, with D maybe TRBD1 (5 bases). The CDR3 covers 16 residues. V gave up 4 bases and J gave up 1 base, with 17 bases separating them. The germline CDR1 and CDR2 sequences are SGHNT and YYREEE (reference sequence). The CDR3 is CASSPRARQTNTEAFF. In DNA form, the CDR3 reads TGTGCCAGCAGCCCCCGGGCCCGACAGACGAACACTGAAGCTTTCTTT.

This clone was recorded a few times. The chain recombines TRBV5-1 with TRBJ1-1; TRBD1 aligns across 7 bases. Looked up from germline, CDR1 is SGHRS and CDR2 is YFSETQ. The CDR3 extends over 16 amino acids. J gave up 0 bases and V 4 bases, and 9 bases lay outside the gene matches. CDR3 loop: CASSAGTVEMNTEAFF. DNA for the CDR3: TGCGCCAGCAGCGCAGGGACAGTAGAAATGAACACTGAAGCTTTCTTT. Combining the CDR3 with reference TRBV5-1 and TRBJ1-1 gives the whole variable domain KAGVTQTPRYLIKTRGQQVTLSCSPISGHRSVSWYQQTPGQGLQFLFEYFSETQRNKGNFPGRFSGRQFSNSRSEMNVSTLELGDSALYLCASSAGTVEMNTEAFFGQGTRLTVV.

The V gene is TRBV7-9, the J gene TRBJ1-6; D is unresolved. CDR1 and CDR2 from the germline V gene are SEHNR and FQNEAQ (reference sequence). The CDR3 spans 15 residues. Trimming shortened V by 1 base and J by 7 bases, and 11 bases separated the two germline ends. The chain's CDR3 is CASSLEVAVNSPLHF. The CDR3 DNA reads TGTGCCAGCAGCTTAGAGGTGGCGGTAAATTCACCCCTCCACTTT.

J is TRBJ2-1 and V is TRBV30; TRBD2 agrees at 14 bases. Germline CDR1 GTSNPN, CDR2 SVGIG (reference sequence). J gave up 3 bases and V 3 bases, and 7 bases lay outside the gene matches. The CDR3 sequence is 17 residues long. This CDR3 is CAWRGLAGVSNYNEQFF. The CDR3 DNA reads as TGTGCCTGGAGGGGACTAGCGGGAGTAAGTAACTACAATGAGCAGTTCTTC.